The present entry profiles one TCR beta chain with its context. This specimen comes from a study of HIV-infected children after antiretroviral therapy interruption. V was pared by 3 bases and J by 1 base, with 8 bases between. CDR3 length: 14 amino acids. A 3' RACE protocol on RNA, with unique molecular identifiers, produced the TCR library. One entry per CDR3 protein results from TCRdb running MiXCR on the 3' RACE reads. The sample includes about 86,000 distinct CDR3 sequences, roughly 6.4% of them seen just once. As to treatment: PENTA 11 planned treatment interruption arm or continuous ART arm. This TCR derives from a pool of human donors with HIV. Material: CD45RA+ CD4+ T cells from PBMCs, pooled from several time points, obtained from a donor given antiretroviral therapy, either interrupted or continuous. Subset denoted: naive CD4+ CD45RA+ CD45RO- T cells. The rearrangement uses TRBV12-3 or TRBV12-4 and TRBJ2-3; D remains unclear. CDR3 loop: CASSFKPGTDTQYF. CDR3 coding DNA: TGTGCCAGCAGTTTCAAACCCGGCACAGATACGCAGTATTTT.